This T cell receptor (beta chain) derives from a study of cytomegalovirus exposure and HLA in healthy donors. CDR1 and CDR2 from the germline V gene are LGHNA and YNFKEQ. The V segment lost 2 bases and the J segment 5 bases; nucleotides outside the gene matches: 11. The CDR3 is 17 amino acids. The study's findings and limits: Within an earlier analysis, most TCR beta V segments proved productive either about 90% or about 30% of the time. Presence/absence results assume similar sequencing depth per donor, which may not hold. In all likelihood, a cluster of highly shared sequence variants was a sequencing artifact. Later work associated fewer than 20,000 TCR beta sequences with HLA alleles at 0.05 false discovery rate.

60 Vbeta and 13 Jbeta primers were used in PCR. Only in-frame clones appear in the TCRdb table, and some are missing; sequencing was by immunoSEQ multiplex PCR. Of about 160,000 clones listed, 70% are singletons. This clone turned up a few times. No antigen is known for it. This receptor was identified in a man between 18 and 35 years old in good health and CMV-seropositive. V usage is TRBV4-2 and J usage is TRBJ2-5; 10 bases map to TRBD2. The sample comprised PBMCs. The CDR3: CASSQNPTSGAPETQYF. CDR3 nucleotide sequence: TGTGCCAGCAGCCAAAACCCCACTAGCGGGGCCCCTGAGACCCAGTACTTC.